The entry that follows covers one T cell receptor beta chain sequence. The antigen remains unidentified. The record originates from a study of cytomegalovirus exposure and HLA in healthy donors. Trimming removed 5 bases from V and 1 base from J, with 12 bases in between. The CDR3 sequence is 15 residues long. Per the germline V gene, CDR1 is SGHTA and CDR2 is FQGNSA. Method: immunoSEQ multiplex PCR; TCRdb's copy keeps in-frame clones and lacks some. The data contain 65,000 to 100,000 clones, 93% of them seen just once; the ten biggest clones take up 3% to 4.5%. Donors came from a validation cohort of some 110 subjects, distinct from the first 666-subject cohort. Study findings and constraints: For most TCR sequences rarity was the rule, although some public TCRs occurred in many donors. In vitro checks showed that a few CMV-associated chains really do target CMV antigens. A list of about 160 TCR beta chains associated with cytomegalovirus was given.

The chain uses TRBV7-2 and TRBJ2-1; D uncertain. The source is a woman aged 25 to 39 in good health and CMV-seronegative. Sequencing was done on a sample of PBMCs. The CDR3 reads CASSDQTRSYNEQFF. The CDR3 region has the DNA TGTGCCAGCAGCGATCAAACCCGGTCCTACAATGAGCAGTTCTTC.